The T cell receptor (beta chain) under discussion was sequenced for a study of T cells after yellow fever vaccination (dated by TCRdb to between 2018 and 2020). About the full investigation: The SMART-Seq v4 Ultra Low Input RNA kit was used to prepare libraries from fractions with low cell numbers. Bulk TCR alpha and beta repertoires were sequenced longitudinally to track T-cell clones before and after primary and booster YFV17D yellow fever vaccination. Two healthy male donors, one aged 18 to 30 and one aged 30 to 40 years, made up the cohort. Blood samples were taken at several timepoints before and after primary and secondary immunization, and bulk PBMC replicates and cell subsets were isolated. Results the study describes overall, beyond this receptor: A small share of clonotypes was detected in both CD4 and CD8 compartments, with the overlap likely arising from convergent recombination. Most clones expanded after primary vaccination were re-detected after the booster (around 96% of CD4 and approximately 88% of CD8), suggesting broad memory maintenance. The secondary T-cell response was found to be weaker but faster than the primary response, with a peak reached on day 5 rather than on day 15. FACS-sorted repertoires could contain abundant contaminating clonotypes from the bulk population, so computational filtering was required. The study included only two donors, which limits how far the findings can be generalized.

This clonotype was recorded a few times. This clone's antigen is unknown. Base qualities are not provided; no much larger clone lies one nucleotide away. The treatment or condition label, read with the paper, signifies: live attenuated yellow fever vaccine strain. PBMCs were isolated from peripheral blood using a standard Ficoll-Paque protocol. Dynabeads CD4 and CD8 positive selection kits were used to isolate the CD4 and CD8 T-cell fractions. TriZol was used to extract RNA from bulk PBMCs, from CD4 and CD8 fractions, and from dextramer-positive and dextramer-negative fractions. Spanning cysteine to phenylalanine, the CDR3 consists of 12 amino acids. Just the 36-base CDR3 DNA is kept, in frame starting at base 1. Reading the germline V gene gives CDR1 SQVTM and CDR2 ANQGSEA. Relative to germline, V is 2 bases shorter and J is 7 bases shorter, with 11 bases between their ends. Sequencing was carried out with an Illumina NovaSeq 6000. TCR cDNA was synthesized by 5'RACE template switching, through which a universal primer site and unique molecular identifiers were introduced. Priming of cDNA synthesis was performed from both the TCR alpha and TCR beta constant segments. Library amplification involved two PCR steps, and the second step added sample barcodes and sequencing adapters. Libraries were sequenced on Illumina HiSeq 2500 (2x100 bp) or NovaSeq (2x150 bp). The source study handled its data this way. Demultiplexing of reads and collapsing into UMI consensus sequences were performed with MIGEC, and V(D)J alignment was carried out with MiXCR. Clonotypes responding to the vaccine were identified with edgeR on replicate PBMC samples, with the criteria of FDR below 0.01 and a log2 fold change above 5 up to day 15. Bulk clonotypes were assigned CD4 or CD8 identity according to which sequenced CD4 or CD8 repertoire held them at higher abundance. TCRdb reanalyzed the raw reads on its own, using fastp at Q25 for trimming and MiXCR for clone calling, and kept in-frame beta chains. Each entry merges the rows of one CDR3 protein and shows their most common DNA and genes. The V and J calls reflect TCRdb's pipeline rather than the authors' work. The sample contains just over 250,000 distinct CDR3 sequences, around 4.9% of them found a single time. The ten largest clones represent approximately 3.5% of the sample.

The sequences come from CD4+ T cells sorted from PBMCs, collected on the day of the yellow fever booster vaccination. Rearrangement joined TRBV29-1 to TRBJ1-2; a weak D assignment points to TRBD1 (5 bases agree). The TCR originated in a man younger than 30 who received the YFV17D yellow fever vaccine. The nucleotide sequence is TGCAGCGTTGAACAAGCGGGGGGTGGCTACACCTTC. It encodes CSVEQAGGGYTF.